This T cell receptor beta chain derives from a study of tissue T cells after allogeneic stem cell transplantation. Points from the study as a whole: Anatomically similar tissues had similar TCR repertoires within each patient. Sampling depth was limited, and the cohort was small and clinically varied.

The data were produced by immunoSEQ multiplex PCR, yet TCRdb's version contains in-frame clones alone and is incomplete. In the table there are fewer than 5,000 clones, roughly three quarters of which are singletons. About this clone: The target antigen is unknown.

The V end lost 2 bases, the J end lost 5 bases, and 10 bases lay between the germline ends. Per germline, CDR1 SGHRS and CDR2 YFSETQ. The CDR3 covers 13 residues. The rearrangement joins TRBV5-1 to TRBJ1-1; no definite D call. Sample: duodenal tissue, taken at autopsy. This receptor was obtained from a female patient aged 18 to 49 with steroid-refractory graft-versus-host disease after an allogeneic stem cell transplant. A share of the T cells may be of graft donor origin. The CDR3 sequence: CASSFQDSTEAFF. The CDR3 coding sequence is TGCGCCAGCAGCTTCCAGGACTCGACTGAAGCTTTCTTT.